The 22 T cell receptor beta chains in this list originate from one sample, sequenced in a study of human thymus T cells. Using immunoSEQ multiplex PCR, the repertoire was profiled, and TCRdb retains in-frame clones only, with some absent. The sample carries 45,000 to 75,000 clones, around 94% recorded once. Material: blood. The receptors stem from a boy in the first two years of life with a congenital heart defect but otherwise immunologically healthy.

The gene calls are TRBV4-1 and TRBJ2-3, with D uncertain. From germline, CDR1 is MGHRA and CDR2 YSYEKL. Trimming cost V 2 bases and J 2 bases, with 5 bases left between them. The CDR3 has 13 amino acids. The CDR3 region is CASSQRYTDTQYF. The CDR3 coding sequence is TGCGCCAGCAGCCAACGGTACACAGATACGCAGTATTTT.

The chain couples TRBV5-5 to TRBJ2-7, with D perhaps given as TRBD1 or TRBD2 (7 bases each). Between the trimmed V and J ends, which lost 2 bases and 4 bases, there was a span of 16 bases. Per germline, CDR1 SGHKS and CDR2 YYEKEE (reference sequence). CDR3 length: 15 residues. This chain's CDR3 is CASSFRVRGGYEQYF. The CDR3 DNA sequence: TGTGCCAGCAGCTTCAGAGTCAGGGGGGGATACGAGCAGTACTTC.

This clone has just one count. The chain links TRBV5-8 to TRBJ2-7, with D uncertain. The CDR3 is 15 amino acids. CDR1 and CDR2 (germline): SGHTS, YDEGEE. The V gene lost 2 bases and the J gene lost 0 bases, with 12 bases spanning the gap. The CDR3 coding sequence is TGTGCCAGCAGCTTTGCTATGACCTACTCCTACGAGCAGTACTTC. It specifies CASSFAMTYSYEQYF.

CDR3 DNA sequence: TGTGCCAGCAGTTACTTTGAAGGAAACACCATATATTTT. Translation: CASSYFEGNTIYF. The chain couples TRBV6-5 to TRBJ1-3; D not certain. CDR3 length: 13 residues. Germline V gives CDR1 MNHEY, CDR2 SVGAGI. The ends were cut back, 1 base at V and 4 bases at J, with 5 bases in the middle.

The rearrangement uses TRBV10-3 and TRBJ1-1; 8 positions match TRBD1. V dropped 8 bases and J dropped 7; count of bases not matched to a gene: 9. The germline V gene encodes CDR1 ENHRY and CDR2 SYGVKD. The CDR3 loop spans 13 amino acids. CDR3 nucleotide sequence: TGTGCCATCGCCCCGACAGGGGTGATTGAAGCTTTCTTT. Translating gives CAIAPTGVIEAFF.

This chain links TRBV28 with TRBJ2-4, with D maybe TRBD2 (5 bases). Looked up from germline, CDR1 is MDHEN and CDR2 is SYDVKM. V was trimmed by 4 bases and J by 4 bases, leaving 14 bases between them. The CDR3 contains 15 residues. CDR3 DNA sequence: TGTGCCAGCAGTTCCGACGGACTTGGAAAAAACATTCAGTACTTC. It is translated as CASSSDGLGKNIQYF. The full variable domain, completed using reference TRBV28 and TRBJ2-4, is DVKVTQSSRYLVKRTGEKVFLECVQDMDHENMFWYRQDPGLGLRLIYFSYDVKMKEKGDIPEGYSVSREKKERFSLILESASTNQTSMYLCASSSDGLGKNIQYFGAGTRLSVL.

This chain's CDR3 is CASSFSGLAGYEQYF. The CDR3 DNA reads as TGTGCCAGCAGCTTTTCAGGACTAGCGGGATACGAGCAGTACTTC. This rearrangement joins TRBV5-4 to TRBJ2-7; TRBD2 agrees at 12 bases. After removal of 2 bases from V and 4 bases from J, the junction contained 4 bases not matched to a gene. Looked up from germline, CDR1 is SGHNT and CDR2 is YYREEE (reference sequence). The CDR3 spans 15 residues.

The genes are TRBV18 and TRBJ1-6; D might be TRBD1 (5 bases). The CDR3 runs 14 residues. The V gene lost 8 bases and the J gene lost 7 bases, with 15 bases spanning the gap. CDR1 is KGHSH and CDR2 is LQKENI in the germline V gene. Here the CDR3 reads CASRPPQGNSPLHF. For the CDR3, the DNA is TGTGCCAGCCGCCCCCCGCAGGGCAATTCACCCCTCCACTTT. The entire variable domain, with the rest obtained from reference TRBV18 and TRBJ1-6, is as follows: NAGVMQNPRHLVRRRGQEARLRCSPMKGHSHVYWYRQLPEEGLKFMVYLQKENIIDESGMPKERFSAEFPKEGPSILRIQQVVRGDSAAYFCASRPPQGNSPLHFGNGTRLTVT.

J is TRBJ2-3 and V is TRBV29-1; D is ambiguous. The CDR3 is 11 amino acids. In germline, CDR1 is SQVTM, CDR2 ANQGSEA. V lost 2 bases, J lost 9 bases, and 9 bases lay in between. The CDR3 reads CSVELNPTQYF. The CDR3 nucleotides read TGCAGCGTTGAATTGAACCCAACGCAGTATTTT.

This clone was observed once. The CDR3 here is CSVEWPSGRGYDEQFF. In DNA, the CDR3 is TGCAGCGTTGAATGGCCTAGCGGGAGAGGTTATGATGAGCAGTTCTTC. V and J are TRBV29-1 and TRBJ2-1; 10 bases agree with TRBD2. This CDR3 has 16 amino acids. Germline CDR1 SQVTM, CDR2 ANQGSEA. Losses at the gene ends were 2 bases for V and 8 bases for J; bases not matched to a gene: 12.

This clone was observed once. The chain uses TRBV28 and TRBJ1-2; D gene ambiguous. Per germline, CDR1 MDHEN and CDR2 SYDVKM. The germline V and J ends were trimmed by 5 bases and 8 bases, with 21 bases remaining between them. This CDR3 comprises 15 residues. For the CDR3, the DNA is TGTGCCAGCAGTCCAGACGACACGGCTCAGAGAGGCTACACCTTC. Its translation: CASSPDDTAQRGYTF.

The V and J genes are TRBV25-1 and TRBJ1-4; D is ambiguous. Germline assignment: CDR1 MGHDK and CDR2 SYGVNS. The CDR3 consists of 13 residues. V lost 3 bases and J lost 0, with 2 bases in between. CDR3 amino acids: CASSDTTNEKLFF. The CDR3 DNA sequence: TGTGCCAGCAGTGACACAACTAATGAAAAACTGTTTTTT.

This chain uses TRBV5-4 with TRBJ2-7; 7 positions match TRBD1. The V gene end was trimmed by 4 bases and the J gene end by 0 bases; junction bases not matched to a gene: 7. The CDR3 is 15 residues long. The germline V gene has CDR1 SGHNT and CDR2 YYREEE (reference sequence). The chain's CDR3 is CASSTRDSPSYEQYF. The CDR3 nucleotides are TGTGCCAGCAGCACCCGGGACAGTCCCTCCTACGAGCAGTACTTC.

The V gene is TRBV28, the J gene TRBJ2-3; D unclear. Trimming stripped 3 bases from V and 4 bases from J, with 11 bases between. This CDR3 contains 14 residues. Germline loops: CDR1 MDHEN, CDR2 SYDVKM. CDR3 sequence (DNA): TGTGCCAGCAGTTTCTATCGACGAGCAGATACGCAGTATTTT. Residues: CASSFYRRADTQYF. Full variable domain (missing parts from reference TRBV28 and TRBJ2-3): DVKVTQSSRYLVKRTGEKVFLECVQDMDHENMFWYRQDPGLGLRLIYFSYDVKMKEKGDIPEGYSVSREKKERFSLILESASTNQTSMYLCASSFYRRADTQYFGPGTRLTVL.

The chain joins TRBV27 to TRBJ2-1; tentatively, D is TRBD2 (6 bases). This CDR3 is built from 16 residues. V lost 3 bases, J lost 4 bases, and 16 bases lay in between. The germline gives CDR1 MNHEY, CDR2 SMNVEV (reference sequence). The CDR3 region is CASSFDAGKGYNEQFF. The CDR3, as DNA: TGTGCCAGCAGTTTTGATGCGGGAAAGGGGTACAATGAGCAGTTCTTC.

This chain links TRBV7-6 with TRBJ2-3; D uncertain. Germline CDR1 is SGHVS and CDR2 is FNYEAQ. V lost 6 bases and J 2 bases, leaving 3 bases between the germline ends. There are 11 residues in the CDR3. CDR3 in DNA: TGTGCCAGCAGGGACACAGATACGCAGTATTTT. Protein product: CASRDTDTQYF.

The CDR3 nucleotides read TGTGCCAGCAGCCCCACGTACAGGGATTCAGGCGAGCAGTACTTC. It specifies CASSPTYRDSGEQYF. This chain joins TRBV7-9 and TRBJ2-7; the D gene is possibly TRBD1 (6 bases). Germline values: CDR1 SEHNR, CDR2 FQNEAQ (reference sequence). V was clipped by 5 bases and J by 6 bases, with 20 bases between them. The CDR3 is made up of 15 amino acids.

This clone was detected only once. V is TRBV19 and J is TRBJ1-2; D is undetermined. Deletions cut 10 bases from V and 4 bases from J, with 10 bases between. The V gene's germline CDR1 is LNHDA and CDR2 SQIVND (reference sequence). The CDR3 spans 11 residues. The CDR3 sequence is CATLGSYGYTF. DNA of the CDR3: TGTGCCACCCTTGGGTCCTATGGCTACACCTTC.

V gene TRBV5-6 combines with J gene TRBJ2-5, with no clear D. The V end was cut by 2 bases, the J end by 2 bases, with 1 base between. Germline V lookup: CDR1 SGHDT, CDR2 YYEEEE. The CDR3 runs to 11 residues. CDR3 sequence: CASSFQETQYF. In nucleotides, the CDR3 is TGTGCCAGCAGCTTTCAAGAGACCCAGTACTTC.

The V gene is TRBV7-2, the J gene TRBJ2-1; possibly TRBD2 for D (6 bases). CDR1 and CDR2 (germline): SGHTA, FQGNSA. This CDR3 region has 17 residues. Trimming left V 0 bases short and J 4 bases short, with 16 bases between. This CDR3 is CASSLAPMRGQYNEQFF. CDR3 bases: TGTGCCAGCAGCTTAGCGCCGATGCGGGGCCAATACAATGAGCAGTTCTTC.

The gene calls are TRBV30 and TRBJ2-6, with D hard to call. Germline-derived CDR1 and CDR2 are GTSNPN and SVGIG (reference sequence). The CDR3 spans 13 residues. The V and J ends lost 5 bases and 3 bases respectively, with 8 bases between them. The DNA of the CDR3 is TGTGCCTGGGGTAGACTTGGGGCCAACGTCCTGACTTTC. Protein sequence: CAWGRLGANVLTF. Based on the CDR3 plus reference TRBV30 and TRBJ2-6, the full variable domain is SQTIHQWPATLVQPVGSPLSLECTVEGTSNPNLYWYRQAAGRGLQLLFYSVGIGQISSEVPQNLSASRPQDRQFILSSKKLLLSDSGFYLCAWGRLGANVLTFGAGSRLTVL.

The chain recombines TRBV9 with TRBJ1-2, with D maybe TRBD1 (5 bases). The ends were cut back, 3 bases at V and 0 bases at J, with 9 bases in the middle. There are 14 residues in the CDR3. Germline V lookup: CDR1 SGDLS, CDR2 YYNGEE. In nucleotides, the CDR3 is TGTGCCAGCAGCGAGGGACCTACTAACTATGGCTACACCTTC. Translating it yields CASSEGPTNYGYTF.